What follows are 12 T cell receptor beta chains derived from one specimen sequenced in a study of T cells in localized non-small cell lung cancer. The protocol was immunoSEQ multiplex PCR, while the TCRdb copy is restricted to in-frame clones and leaves out a portion. This table has 6,500 to 10,000 clones, approximately 89% appearing once. The specimen was peripheral blood, collected before any cancer treatment. These receptors came from a male donor older than 55 with stage III lung adenocarcinoma.

The V call is TRBV7-9, the J call TRBJ2-5; D perhaps matches TRBD2 (6 bases). Looked up from germline, CDR1 is SEHNR and CDR2 is FQNEAQ (reference sequence). The CDR3 runs 14 residues. The V end lost 5 bases, the J end lost 1 base, and 11 bases lay between the germline ends. The CDR3 bases are TGTGCCAGCAGCCCCGCCGGGGGCCAAGAGACCCAGTACTTC. Translated, it gives CASSPAGGQETQYF.

V is TRBV28 and J is TRBJ2-1; D possibly corresponds to TRBD1 (6 bases). The CDR3 is 16 residues long. The V end was cut by 5 bases, the J end by 0 bases, with 14 bases between. The germline CDR1 and CDR2 sequences are MDHEN and SYDVKM. CDR3 amino acids: CASSQSRGSSYNEQFF. The CDR3 region has the DNA TGTGCCAGCAGTCAATCCAGGGGAAGCTCCTACAATGAGCAGTTCTTC.

This sequence joins TRBV13 and TRBJ2-2; no clear D. The CDR3 totals 13 residues. Germline CDR1 and CDR2: PRHDT and FYEKMQ (reference sequence). V lost 5 bases and J 2 bases, leaving 6 bases between the germline ends. The CDR3 nucleotides are TGTGCCAGCAGCCCAGCCAACACCGGGGAGCTGTTTTTT. The encoded protein is CASSPANTGELFF.

In its sample, this clone was seen once. The J gene is TRBJ2-2, the V gene TRBV9; D is unclear. Germline CDR1 is SGDLS and CDR2 is YYNGEE. Trimming pared 0 bases from V and 3 bases from J, leaving 3 bases between. The CDR3 totals 13 residues. The CDR3 reads CASSVGDTGELFF. Written as DNA, the CDR3 is TGTGCCAGCAGCGTAGGGGACACCGGGGAGCTGTTTTTT.

The rearrangement uses TRBV4-2 and TRBJ1-5; TRBD1 aligns across 10 bases. CDR3 length: 16 amino acids. Germline V lookup: CDR1 LGHNA, CDR2 YNFKEQ. Trimming removed 4 bases from V and 6 bases from J; junction bases left unmatched: 9. CDR3 nucleotides: TGTGCCAGCAGCCCCGGGACAGGGGAAGGAATTCAGCCCCAGCATTTT. Translated: CASSPGTGEGIQPQHF.

The V gene is TRBV6-6, the J gene TRBJ1-1; 8 positions match TRBD1. The length of the CDR3 is 14 residues. Losses at the gene ends were 5 bases for V and 0 bases for J; bases not matched to a gene: 2. Germline V gives CDR1 MNHNY, CDR2 SVGAGI (reference sequence). CDR3 bases: TGTGCCAGCAGTCAACAGGGGGTGAACACTGAAGCTTTCTTT. It is translated as CASSQQGVNTEAFF.

The rearrangement links TRBV5-6 to TRBJ1-2, with D tentatively TRBD1 (6 bases). CDR3 length equals 14 residues. Trimming removed 4 bases at V and 5 bases at J, with 15 bases between. Per the germline V gene, CDR1 is SGHDT and CDR2 is YYEEEE. In DNA, the CDR3 is TGTGCCAGCAGCCAGGGACACCGCGATTATGGCTACACCTTC. This translates into CASSQGHRDYGYTF.

The chain joins TRBV28 to TRBJ1-3, with no clear D. In germline, CDR1 is MDHEN, CDR2 SYDVKM. The CDR3 covers 13 residues. V lost 6 bases and J 0 bases, leaving 6 bases between the germline ends. The CDR3 coding sequence is TGTGCCAGCAGCCGGAGCTCTGGAAACACCATATATTTT. Its translation is CASSRSSGNTIYF.

This clone was counted a single time. The CDR3 is CASSFDRSEQFF. The DNA of the CDR3 is TGTGCCAGCAGCTTCGACAGGAGTGAGCAGTTCTTC. The chain links TRBV5-4 to TRBJ2-1; weak D call: TRBD1 (6 bases). Trimming removed 2 bases at V and 9 bases at J, with 9 bases between. Germline CDR1 reads SGHNT; CDR2 reads YYREEE (reference sequence). The length of the CDR3 is 12 residues.

This chain connects TRBV7-8 to TRBJ2-7; the D gene is possibly TRBD1 (8 bases). The V gene lost 5 bases and the J gene lost 9 bases, with 26 bases spanning the gap. The CDR3 has 16 residues. Germline loops: CDR1 SGHVS, CDR2 FQNEAQ. The CDR3 here is CASSQAAGQASSGQYF. CDR3 sequence (DNA): TGTGCCAGCAGCCAGGCAGCGGGACAGGCCTCTTCCGGGCAGTACTTC.

The chain recombines TRBV28 with TRBJ1-1, with 7 bases that match TRBD1. V shed 5 bases and J 2 bases; nucleotides not matched to a gene: 14. This CDR3 spans 17 amino acids. The germline gives CDR1 MDHEN, CDR2 SYDVKM. The CDR3 nucleotides are TGTGCCAGCAGTCCGAATTCGTGGGGACAGTTAAACACTGAAGCTTTCTTT. It yields the protein CASSPNSWGQLNTEAFF.

The chain recombines TRBV9 with TRBJ2-3, with D perhaps matching TRBD2 (5 bases). Germline-derived CDR1 and CDR2 are SGDLS and YYNGEE. The CDR3 totals 15 residues. Trimming removed 0 bases from V and 8 bases from J, with 16 bases in between. The CDR3 is CASSVGVEVVGTQYF. The DNA for the CDR3 is TGTGCCAGCAGCGTAGGTGTGGAGGTGGTGGGTACGCAGTATTTT. Combining the CDR3 with reference TRBV9 and TRBJ2-3 gives the whole variable domain DSGVTQTPKHLITATGQRVTLRCSPRSGDLSVYWYQQSLDQGLQFLIQYYNGEERAKGNILERFSAQQFPDLHSELNLSSLELGDSALYFCASSVGVEVVGTQYFGPGTRLTVL.